This TCR beta chain was captured by sequencing in a study of blood T cell repertoires in COVID-19. Study in general: Both acute and convalescent COVID-19 samples were obtained from the United States, Italy and Spain. PBMCs, B-cell-depleted T cells, or T cells were the source of the cDNA or gDNA that made up the material.

The CDR3 spans 14 residues. V lost 4 bases, J lost 9 bases, and 19 bases lay in between. The germline gives CDR1 SNHLY, CDR2 FYNNEI. Profiled with immunoSEQ multiplex PCR; TCRdb holds only in-frame clones, not every one. The sample has some 290,000 clones; about 76% are singletons. Sequenced sample: peripheral blood. The gene calls are TRBV2 and TRBJ2-7, with D possibly matching TRBD1 (6 bases). The TCR originated in a woman aged 60-75 years with active or convalescent COVID-19. The CDR3 reads CASSGRTARLGQYF. CDR3 nucleotides: TGTGCCAGCAGTGGGAGGACAGCCCGCTTAGGGCAGTACTTC. Full variable domain (missing parts from reference TRBV2 and TRBJ2-7): EPEVTQTPSHQVTQMGQEVILRCVPISNHLYFYWYRQILGQKVEFLVSFYNNEISEKSEIFDDQFSVERPDGSNFTLKIRSTKLEDSAMYFCASSGRTARLGQYFGPGTRLTVT.